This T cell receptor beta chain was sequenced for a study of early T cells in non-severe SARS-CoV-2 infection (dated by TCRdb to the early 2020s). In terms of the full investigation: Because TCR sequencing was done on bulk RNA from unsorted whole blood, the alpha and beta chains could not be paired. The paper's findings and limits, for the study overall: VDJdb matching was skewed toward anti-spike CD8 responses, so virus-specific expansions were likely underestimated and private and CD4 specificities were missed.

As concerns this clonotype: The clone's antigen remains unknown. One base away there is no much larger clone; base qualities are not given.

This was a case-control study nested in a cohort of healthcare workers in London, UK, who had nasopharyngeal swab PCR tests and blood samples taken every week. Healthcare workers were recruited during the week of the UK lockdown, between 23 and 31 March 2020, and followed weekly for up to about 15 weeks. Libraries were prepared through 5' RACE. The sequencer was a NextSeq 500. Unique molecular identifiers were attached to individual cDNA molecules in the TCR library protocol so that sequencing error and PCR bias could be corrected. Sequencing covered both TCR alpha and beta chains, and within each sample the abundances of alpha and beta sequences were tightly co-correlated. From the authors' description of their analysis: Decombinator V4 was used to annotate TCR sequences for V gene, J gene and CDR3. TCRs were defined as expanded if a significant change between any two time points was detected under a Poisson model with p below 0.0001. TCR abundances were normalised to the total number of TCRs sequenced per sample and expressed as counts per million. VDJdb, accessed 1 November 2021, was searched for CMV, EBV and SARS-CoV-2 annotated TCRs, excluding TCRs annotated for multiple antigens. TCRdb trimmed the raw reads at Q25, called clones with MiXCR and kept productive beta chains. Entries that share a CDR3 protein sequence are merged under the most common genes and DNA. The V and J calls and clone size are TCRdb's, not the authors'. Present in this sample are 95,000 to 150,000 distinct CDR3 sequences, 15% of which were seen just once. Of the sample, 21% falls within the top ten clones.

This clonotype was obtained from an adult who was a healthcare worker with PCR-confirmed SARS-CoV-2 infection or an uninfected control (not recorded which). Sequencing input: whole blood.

CDR3 sequence: CASSLHGTSGSANTGELFF. The DNA is as follows: TGTGCCAGCAGTCTTCATGGGACTAGCGGATCCGCGAACACCGGGGAGCTGTTTTTT. The V and J segments used are TRBV6-5 and TRBJ2-2; TRBD2 lines up with 11 middle nucleotides. The germline V and J ends show losses of 5 bases and 0 bases respectively, and no gene match explains 11 bases of the junction. The CDR3 numbers 19 residues from cysteine through phenylalanine. Only the CDR3 DNA is retained, 57 bases long and in frame from the first base. Reading the germline V gene gives CDR1 MNHEY and CDR2 SVGAGI.